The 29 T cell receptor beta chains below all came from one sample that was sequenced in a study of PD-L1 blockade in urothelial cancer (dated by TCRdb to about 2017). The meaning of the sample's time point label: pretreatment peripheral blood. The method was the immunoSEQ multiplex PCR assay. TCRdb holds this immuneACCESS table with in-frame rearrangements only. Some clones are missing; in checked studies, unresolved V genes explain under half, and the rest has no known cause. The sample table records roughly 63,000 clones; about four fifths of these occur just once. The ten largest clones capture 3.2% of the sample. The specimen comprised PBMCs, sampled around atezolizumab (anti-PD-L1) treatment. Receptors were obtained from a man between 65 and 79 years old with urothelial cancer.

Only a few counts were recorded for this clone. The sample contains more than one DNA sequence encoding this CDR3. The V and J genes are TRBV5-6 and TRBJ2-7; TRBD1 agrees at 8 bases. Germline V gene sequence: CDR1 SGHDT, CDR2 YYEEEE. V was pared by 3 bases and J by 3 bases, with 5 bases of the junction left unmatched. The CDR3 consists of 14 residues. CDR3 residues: CASSSGTGLYEQYF. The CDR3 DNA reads TGTGCCAGCAGCTCCGGGACAGGACTCTACGAGCAGTACTTC.

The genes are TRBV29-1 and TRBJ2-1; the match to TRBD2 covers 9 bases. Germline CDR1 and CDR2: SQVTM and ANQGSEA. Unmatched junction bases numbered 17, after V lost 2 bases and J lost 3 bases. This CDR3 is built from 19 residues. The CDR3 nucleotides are TGCAGCGTTGAATTAAGGGGTGGACTAGCGCATGGGAACTACAATGAGCAGTTCTTC. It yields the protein CSVELRGGLAHGNYNEQFF.

CDR3 nucleotide sequence: TGTGCCAGCAGCCCGGTCGGGGGGGCGGGCTATGGCTACACCTTC. Translation: CASSPVGGAGYGYTF. The chain recombines TRBV7-2 with TRBJ1-2; weak D call: TRBD1 (6 bases). Looked up from germline, CDR1 is SGHTA and CDR2 is FQGNSA. The CDR3 spans 15 residues. Between the trimmed V and J ends, which lost 5 bases and 4 bases, there was a span of 17 bases.

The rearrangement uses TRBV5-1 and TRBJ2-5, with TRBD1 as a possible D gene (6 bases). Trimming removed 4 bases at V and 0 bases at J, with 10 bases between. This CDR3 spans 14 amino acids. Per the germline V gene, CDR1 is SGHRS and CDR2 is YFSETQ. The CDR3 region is CASSPGQYQETQYF. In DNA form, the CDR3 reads TGCGCCAGCAGCCCTGGACAGTACCAAGAGACCCAGTACTTC.

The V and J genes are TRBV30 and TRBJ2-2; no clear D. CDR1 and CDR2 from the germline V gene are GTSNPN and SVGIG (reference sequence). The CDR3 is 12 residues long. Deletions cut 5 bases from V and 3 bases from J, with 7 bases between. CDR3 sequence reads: CAWGRDTGELFF. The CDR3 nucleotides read TGTGCCTGGGGGCGCGACACCGGGGAGCTGTTTTTT.

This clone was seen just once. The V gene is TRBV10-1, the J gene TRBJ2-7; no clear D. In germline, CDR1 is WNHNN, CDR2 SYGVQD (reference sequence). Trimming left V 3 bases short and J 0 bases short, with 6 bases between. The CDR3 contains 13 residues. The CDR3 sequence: CASSDYSSYEQYF. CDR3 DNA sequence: TGCGCCAGCAGTGACTACAGCTCCTACGAGCAGTACTTC.

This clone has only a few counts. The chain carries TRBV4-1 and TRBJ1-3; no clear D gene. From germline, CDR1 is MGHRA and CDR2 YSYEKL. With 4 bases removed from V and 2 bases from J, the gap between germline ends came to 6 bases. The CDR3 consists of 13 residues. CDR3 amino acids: CASSPRAGNTIYF. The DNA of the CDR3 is TGCGCCAGCAGCCCCCGGGCTGGAAACACCATATATTTT.

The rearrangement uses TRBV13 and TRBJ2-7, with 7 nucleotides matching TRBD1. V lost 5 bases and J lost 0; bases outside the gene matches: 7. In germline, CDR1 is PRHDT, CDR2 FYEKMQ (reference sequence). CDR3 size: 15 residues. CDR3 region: CASSKGQRSSYEQYF. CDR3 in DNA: TGTGCCAGCAGCAAGGGACAGAGGAGCTCCTACGAGCAGTACTTC.

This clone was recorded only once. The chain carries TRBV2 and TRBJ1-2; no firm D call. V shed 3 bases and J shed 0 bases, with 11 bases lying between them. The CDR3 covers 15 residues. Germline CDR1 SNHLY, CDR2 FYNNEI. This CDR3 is CASSDARNTNYGYTF. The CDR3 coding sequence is TGTGCCAGCAGTGACGCCAGAAATACTAACTATGGCTACACCTTC.

The CDR3 is CASSPTGGAQETQYF. The CDR3 bases are TGTGCCAGCTCACCAACAGGGGGCGCACAAGAGACCCAGTACTTC. J is TRBJ2-5 and V is TRBV18; 9 bases are a match to TRBD1. V dropped 2 bases and J dropped 2; count of bases not matched to a gene: 3. There are 15 residues in the CDR3. Germline lookup yields CDR1 KGHSH and CDR2 LQKENI.

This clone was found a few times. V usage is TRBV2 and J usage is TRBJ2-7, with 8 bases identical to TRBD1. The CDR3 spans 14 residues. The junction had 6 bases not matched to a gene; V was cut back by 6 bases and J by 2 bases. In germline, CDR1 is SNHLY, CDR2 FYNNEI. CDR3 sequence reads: CASRVDRDTYEQYF. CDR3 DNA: TGTGCCAGCAGGGTGGACAGGGACACCTACGAGCAGTACTTC.

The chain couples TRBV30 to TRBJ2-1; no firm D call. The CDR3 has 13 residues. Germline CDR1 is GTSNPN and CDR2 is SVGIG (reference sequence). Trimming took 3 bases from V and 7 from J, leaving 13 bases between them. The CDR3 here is CAWSAPVVNEQFF. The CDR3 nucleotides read TGTGCCTGGAGCGCCCCCGTAGTGAATGAGCAGTTCTTC.

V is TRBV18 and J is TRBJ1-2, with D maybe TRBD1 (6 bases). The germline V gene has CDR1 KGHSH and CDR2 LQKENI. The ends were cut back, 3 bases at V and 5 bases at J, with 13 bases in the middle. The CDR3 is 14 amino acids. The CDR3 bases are TGTGCCAGCTCACCGCAGTCTCAGGGGTATGGCTACACCTTC. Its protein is CASSPQSQGYGYTF.

As DNA, the CDR3 is TGTGCCAGCAGCGCTGGAATAGCGGGAGACAACACAGATACGCAGTATTTT. The encoded protein is CASSAGIAGDNTDTQYF. J is TRBJ2-3 and V is TRBV9, with 9 bases identical to TRBD2. The V gene end was trimmed by 3 bases and the J gene end by 2 bases; junction bases not matched to a gene: 10. Germline assignment: CDR1 SGDLS and CDR2 YYNGEE. The CDR3 is 17 amino acids.

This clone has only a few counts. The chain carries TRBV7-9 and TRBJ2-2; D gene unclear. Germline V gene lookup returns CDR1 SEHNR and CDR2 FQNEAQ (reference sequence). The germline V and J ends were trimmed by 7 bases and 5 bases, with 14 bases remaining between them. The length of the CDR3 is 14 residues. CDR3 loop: CASTPLRSTGELFF. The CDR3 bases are TGTGCCAGCACCCCCTTACGTAGTACCGGGGAGCTGTTTTTT.

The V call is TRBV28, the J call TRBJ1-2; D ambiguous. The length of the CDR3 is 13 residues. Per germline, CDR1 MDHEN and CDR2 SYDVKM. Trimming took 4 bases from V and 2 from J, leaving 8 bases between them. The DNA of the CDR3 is TGTGCCAGCAGTTCGGGAAGAAACTATGGCTACACCTTC. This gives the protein CASSSGRNYGYTF.

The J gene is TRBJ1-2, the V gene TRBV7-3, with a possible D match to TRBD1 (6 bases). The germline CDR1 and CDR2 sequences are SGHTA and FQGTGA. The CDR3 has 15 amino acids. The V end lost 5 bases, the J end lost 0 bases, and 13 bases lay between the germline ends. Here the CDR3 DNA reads TGTGCCAGCAGCCCAATGGGGACAACTAACTATGGCTACACCTTC. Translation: CASSPMGTTNYGYTF.

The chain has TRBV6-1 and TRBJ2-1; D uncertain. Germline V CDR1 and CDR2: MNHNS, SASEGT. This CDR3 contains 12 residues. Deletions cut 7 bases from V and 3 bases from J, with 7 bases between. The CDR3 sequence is CASISVYNEQFF. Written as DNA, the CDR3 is TGTGCCAGCATTTCAGTCTACAATGAGCAGTTCTTC.

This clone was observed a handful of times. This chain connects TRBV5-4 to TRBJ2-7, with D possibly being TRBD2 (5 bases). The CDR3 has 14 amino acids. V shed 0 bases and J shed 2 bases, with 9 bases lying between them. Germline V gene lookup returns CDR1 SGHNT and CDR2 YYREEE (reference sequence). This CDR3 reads CASSLGTVAYEQYF. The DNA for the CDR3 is TGTGCCAGCAGCTTGGGGACTGTAGCCTACGAGCAGTACTTC. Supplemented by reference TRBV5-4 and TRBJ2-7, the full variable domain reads ETGVTQSPTHLIKTRGQQVTLRCSSQSGHNTVSWYQQALGQGPQFIFQYYREEENGRGNFPPRFSGLQFPNYSSELNVNALELDDSALYLCASSLGTVAYEQYFGPGTRLTVT.

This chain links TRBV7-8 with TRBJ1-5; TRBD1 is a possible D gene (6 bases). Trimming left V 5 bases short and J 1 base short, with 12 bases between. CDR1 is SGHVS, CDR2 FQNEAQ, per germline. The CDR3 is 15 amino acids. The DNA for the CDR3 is TGTGCCAGCAGCCCCCAGAGGGGGAGCAATCAGCCCCAGCATTTT. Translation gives CASSPQRGSNQPQHF.

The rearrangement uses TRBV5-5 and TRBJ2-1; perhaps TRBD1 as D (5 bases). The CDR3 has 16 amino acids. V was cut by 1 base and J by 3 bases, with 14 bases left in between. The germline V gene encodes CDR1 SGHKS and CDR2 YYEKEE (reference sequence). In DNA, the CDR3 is TGTGCCAGCAGCTTGTCGGGCAGGGTGGTCTACAATGAGCAGTTCTTC. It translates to CASSLSGRVVYNEQFF.

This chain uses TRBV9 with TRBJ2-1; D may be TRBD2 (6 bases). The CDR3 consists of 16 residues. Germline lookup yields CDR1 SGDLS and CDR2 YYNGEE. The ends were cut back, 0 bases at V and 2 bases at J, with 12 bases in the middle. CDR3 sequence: CASSVDPASAYNEQFF. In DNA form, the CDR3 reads TGTGCCAGCAGCGTAGACCCGGCTAGCGCCTACAATGAGCAGTTCTTC.

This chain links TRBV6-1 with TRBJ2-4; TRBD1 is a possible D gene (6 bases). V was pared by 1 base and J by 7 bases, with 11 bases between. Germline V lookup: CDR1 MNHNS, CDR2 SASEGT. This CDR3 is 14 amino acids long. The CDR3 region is CASSEGQGTNIQYF. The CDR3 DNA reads TGTGCCAGCAGTGAAGGGCAGGGGACGAACATTCAGTACTTC.

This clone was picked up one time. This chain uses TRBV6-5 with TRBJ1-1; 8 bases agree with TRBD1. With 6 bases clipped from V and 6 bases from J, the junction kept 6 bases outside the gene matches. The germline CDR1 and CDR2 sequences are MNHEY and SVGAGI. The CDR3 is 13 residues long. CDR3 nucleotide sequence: TGTGCCAGCAGAACTACAGGGGGAGCTGAAGCTTTCTTT. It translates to CASRTTGGAEAFF.

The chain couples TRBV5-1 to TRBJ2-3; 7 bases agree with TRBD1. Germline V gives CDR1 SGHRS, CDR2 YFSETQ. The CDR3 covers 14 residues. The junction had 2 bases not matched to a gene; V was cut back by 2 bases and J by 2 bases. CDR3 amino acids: CASSFGQDTDTQYF. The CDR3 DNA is TGCGCCAGCAGCTTTGGACAGGACACAGATACGCAGTATTTT.

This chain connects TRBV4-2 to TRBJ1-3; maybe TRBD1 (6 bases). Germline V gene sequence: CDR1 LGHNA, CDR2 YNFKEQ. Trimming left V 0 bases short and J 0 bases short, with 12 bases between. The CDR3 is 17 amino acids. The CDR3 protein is CASSQDLQGGSGNTIYF. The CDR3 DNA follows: TGTGCCAGCAGCCAAGACCTCCAAGGGGGCTCTGGAAACACCATATATTTT.

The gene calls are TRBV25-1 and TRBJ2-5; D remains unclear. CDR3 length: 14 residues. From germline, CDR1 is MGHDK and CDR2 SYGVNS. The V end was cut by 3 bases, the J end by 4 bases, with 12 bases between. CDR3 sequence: CASSDPLFSETQYF. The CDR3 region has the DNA TGTGCCAGCAGTGATCCTCTGTTTTCAGAGACCCAGTACTTC.

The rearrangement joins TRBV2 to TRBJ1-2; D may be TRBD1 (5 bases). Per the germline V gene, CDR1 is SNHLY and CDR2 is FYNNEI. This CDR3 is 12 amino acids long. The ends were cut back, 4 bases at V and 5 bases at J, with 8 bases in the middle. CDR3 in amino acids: CASSGGVYGYTF. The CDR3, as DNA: TGTGCCAGCAGTGGGGGGGTTTATGGCTACACCTTC. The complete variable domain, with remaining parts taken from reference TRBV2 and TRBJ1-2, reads EPEVTQTPSHQVTQMGQEVILRCVPISNHLYFYWYRQILGQKVEFLVSFYNNEISEKSEIFDDQFSVERPDGSNFTLKIRSTKLEDSAMYFCASSGGVYGYTFGSGTRLTVV.

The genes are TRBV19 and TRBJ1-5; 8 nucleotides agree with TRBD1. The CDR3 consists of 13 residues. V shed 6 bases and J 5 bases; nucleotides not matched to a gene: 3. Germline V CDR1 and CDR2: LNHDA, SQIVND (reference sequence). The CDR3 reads CASRDRADQPQHF. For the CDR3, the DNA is TGTGCCAGTAGGGACAGGGCGGATCAGCCCCAGCATTTT.